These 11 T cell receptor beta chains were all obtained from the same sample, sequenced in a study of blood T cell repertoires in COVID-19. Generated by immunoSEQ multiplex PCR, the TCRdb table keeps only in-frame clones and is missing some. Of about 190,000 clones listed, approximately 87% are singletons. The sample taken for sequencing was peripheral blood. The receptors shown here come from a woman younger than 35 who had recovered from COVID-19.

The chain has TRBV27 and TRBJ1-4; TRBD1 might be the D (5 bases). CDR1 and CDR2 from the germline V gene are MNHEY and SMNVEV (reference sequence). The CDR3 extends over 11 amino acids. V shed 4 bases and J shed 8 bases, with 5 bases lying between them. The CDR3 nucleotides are TGTGCCAGCAGTTCAGGGGAAAAACTGTTTTTT. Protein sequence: CASSSGEKLFF. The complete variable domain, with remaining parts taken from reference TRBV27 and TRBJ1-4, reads EAQVTQNPRYLITVTGKKLTVTCSQNMNHEYMSWYRQDPGLGLRQIYYSMNVEVTDKGDVPEGYKVSRKEKRNFPLILESPSPNQTSLYFCASSSGEKLFFGSGTQLSVL.

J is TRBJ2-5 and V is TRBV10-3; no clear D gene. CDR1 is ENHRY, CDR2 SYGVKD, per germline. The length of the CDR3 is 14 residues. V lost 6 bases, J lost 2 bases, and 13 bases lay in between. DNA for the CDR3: TGTGCCATCAGCGATGTTCTAGATCAAGAGACCCAGTACTTC. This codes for CAISDVLDQETQYF.

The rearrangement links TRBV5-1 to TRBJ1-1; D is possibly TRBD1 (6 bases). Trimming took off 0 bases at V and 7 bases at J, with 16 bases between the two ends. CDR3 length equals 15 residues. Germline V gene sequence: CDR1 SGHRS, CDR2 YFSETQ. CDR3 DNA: TGCGCCAGCAGCTTGGGGCCAGGGGATCTCGGTGAAGCTTTCTTT. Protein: CASSLGPGDLGEAFF.

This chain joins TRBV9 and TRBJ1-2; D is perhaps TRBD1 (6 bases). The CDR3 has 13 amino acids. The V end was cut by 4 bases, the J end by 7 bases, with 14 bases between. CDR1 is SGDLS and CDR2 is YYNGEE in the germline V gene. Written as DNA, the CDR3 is TGTGCCAGCAGCCCTGGGGGCGCGGGTGGCTACACCTTC. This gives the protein CASSPGGAGGYTF.

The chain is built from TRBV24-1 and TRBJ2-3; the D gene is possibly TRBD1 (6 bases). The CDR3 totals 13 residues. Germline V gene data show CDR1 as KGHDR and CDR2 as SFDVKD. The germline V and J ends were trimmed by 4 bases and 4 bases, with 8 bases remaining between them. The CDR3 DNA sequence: TGTGCCACCAGTGACCCAGGGGCAGATACGCAGTATTTT. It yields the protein CATSDPGADTQYF.

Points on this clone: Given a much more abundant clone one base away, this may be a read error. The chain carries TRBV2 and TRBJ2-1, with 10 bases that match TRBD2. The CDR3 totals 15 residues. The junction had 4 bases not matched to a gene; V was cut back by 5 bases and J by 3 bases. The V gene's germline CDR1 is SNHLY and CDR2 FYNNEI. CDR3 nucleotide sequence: TGTGCCAGCAGTTCCGGGACTAGCGACTACAATGAGCAGTTCTTC. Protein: CASSSGTSDYNEQFF.

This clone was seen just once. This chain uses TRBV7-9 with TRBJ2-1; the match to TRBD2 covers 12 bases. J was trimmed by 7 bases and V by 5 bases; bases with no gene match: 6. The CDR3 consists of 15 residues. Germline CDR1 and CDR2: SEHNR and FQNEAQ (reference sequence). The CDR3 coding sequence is TGTGCCAGCAGCCCGACTAGCGGGAGTTTGAATGAGCAGTTCTTC. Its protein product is CASSPTSGSLNEQFF.

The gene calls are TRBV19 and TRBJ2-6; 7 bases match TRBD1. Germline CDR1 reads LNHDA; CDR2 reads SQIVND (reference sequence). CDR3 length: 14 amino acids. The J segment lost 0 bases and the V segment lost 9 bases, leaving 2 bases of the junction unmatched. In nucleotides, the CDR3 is TGTGCCAGCCGACAGGGCTCTGGGGCCAACGTCCTGACTTTC. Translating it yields CASRQGSGANVLTF.

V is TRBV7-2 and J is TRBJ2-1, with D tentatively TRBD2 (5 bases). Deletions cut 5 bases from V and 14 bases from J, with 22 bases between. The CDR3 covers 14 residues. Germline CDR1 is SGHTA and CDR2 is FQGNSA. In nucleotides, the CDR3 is TGTGCCAGCAGCCCCCTGGGTTCTCCTTTCGGGAAGTTCTTC. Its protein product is CASSPLGSPFGKFF. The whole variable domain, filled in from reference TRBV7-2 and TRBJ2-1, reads GAGVSQSPSNKVTEKGKDVELRCDPISGHTALYWYRQSLGQGLEFLIYFQGNSAPDKSGLPSDRFSAERTGGSVSTLTIQRTQQEDSAVYLCASSPLGSPFGKFFGPGTRLTVL.

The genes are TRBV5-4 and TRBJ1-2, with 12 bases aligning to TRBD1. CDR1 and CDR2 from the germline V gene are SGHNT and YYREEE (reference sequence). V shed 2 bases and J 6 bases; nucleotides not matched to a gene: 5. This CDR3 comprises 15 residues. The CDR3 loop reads CASSLSGTGGHGYTF. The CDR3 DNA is TGTGCCAGCAGCTTATCTGGGACAGGGGGCCATGGCTACACCTTC.

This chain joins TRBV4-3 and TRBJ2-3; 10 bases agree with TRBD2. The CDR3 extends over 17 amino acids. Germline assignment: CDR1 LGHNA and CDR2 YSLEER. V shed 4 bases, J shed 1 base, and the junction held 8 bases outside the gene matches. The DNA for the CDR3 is TGCGCCAGCAGCCGGACCCTAGCGGGGGATCGCACAGATACGCAGTATTTT. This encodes CASSRTLAGDRTDTQYF.